This entry is about one T cell receptor beta chain. This sample stems from a study of T cell repertoires in cytomegalovirus infection. CDR1 is SQVTM and CDR2 is ANQGSEA in the germline V gene. V dropped 2 bases and J dropped 0; count of bases not matched to a gene: 7. The CDR3 is 16 amino acids. TCRdb fed the reads into MiXCR, producing one record per CDR3 protein. The data show some 97,000 distinct CDR3 sequences, with 23% seen just once and more than 35% held by the top ten. The chain combines TRBV29-1 with TRBJ2-1; 7 bases line up with TRBD2. Sequenced: CD8+ T cells from PBMCs. This receptor was taken from a human donor in good health (CMV status not recorded). Some clones in this sample may be carry-over from other donors' samples. The CDR3 loop reads CSVEPMRGSSYNEQFF. In DNA form, the CDR3 reads TGCAGCGTTGAACCTATGCGGGGGAGCTCCTACAATGAGCAGTTCTTC.